This T cell receptor beta chain was observed in a study of radiation and T cells in renal cell carcinoma. Study conclusions and caveats: Compared with controls, irradiated tumors showed greater TCR clonality.

The CDR3 loop spans 15 amino acids. Germline V gene data show CDR1 as SGHRS and CDR2 as YFSETQ. Trimming cost V 0 bases and J 4 bases; bases outside gene matches: 4. Treatment given: 15 Gy SBRT to primary tumor, nephrectomy 4 weeks later. Clear cell pathology was present in this patient's renal cell carcinoma. Details on this clone: The antigen is unknown.

Data came from immunoSEQ multiplex PCR; TCRdb stores just in-frame clones and leaves some out. The sample holds some 16,000 clones; 50% are singletons and the top ten take about two fifths. This clonotype was obtained from a woman between 55 and 75 years old with renal cell carcinoma. This chain connects TRBV5-1 to TRBJ2-3; TRBD1 matches at 8 bases. The material was tumor tissue, obtained from a patient whose treatment included radiotherapy and nephrectomy. The CDR3 DNA reads as TGCGCCAGCAGCTTGGGCAGGGGGCAATCAGATACGCAGTATTTT. This encodes CASSLGRGQSDTQYF.